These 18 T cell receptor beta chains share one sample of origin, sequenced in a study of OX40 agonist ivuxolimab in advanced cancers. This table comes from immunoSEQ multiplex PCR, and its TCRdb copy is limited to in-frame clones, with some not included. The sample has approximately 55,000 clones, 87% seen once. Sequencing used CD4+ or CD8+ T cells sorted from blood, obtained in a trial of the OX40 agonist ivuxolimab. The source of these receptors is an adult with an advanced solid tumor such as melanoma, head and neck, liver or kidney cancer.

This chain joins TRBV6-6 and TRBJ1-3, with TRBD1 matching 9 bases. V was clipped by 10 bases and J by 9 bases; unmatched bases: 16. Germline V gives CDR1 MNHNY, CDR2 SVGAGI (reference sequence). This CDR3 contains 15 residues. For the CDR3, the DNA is TGTGCCATCAGGAACGGGACAGGGATACGGGGCACCATATATTTT. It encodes CAIRNGTGIRGTIYF.

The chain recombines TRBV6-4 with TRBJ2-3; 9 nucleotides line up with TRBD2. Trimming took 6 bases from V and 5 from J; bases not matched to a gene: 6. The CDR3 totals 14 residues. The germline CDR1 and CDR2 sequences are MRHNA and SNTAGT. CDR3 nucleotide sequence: TGTGCCAGCAGCTTAGCGGGAGTGGGAGATACGCAGTATTTT. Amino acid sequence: CASSLAGVGDTQYF.

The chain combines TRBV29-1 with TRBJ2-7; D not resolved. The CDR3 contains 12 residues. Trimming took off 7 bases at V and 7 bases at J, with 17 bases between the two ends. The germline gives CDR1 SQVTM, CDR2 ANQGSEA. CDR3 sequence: CSAGLAPEEQYF. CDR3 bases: TGCAGCGCCGGGTTGGCCCCGGAGGAGCAGTACTTC.

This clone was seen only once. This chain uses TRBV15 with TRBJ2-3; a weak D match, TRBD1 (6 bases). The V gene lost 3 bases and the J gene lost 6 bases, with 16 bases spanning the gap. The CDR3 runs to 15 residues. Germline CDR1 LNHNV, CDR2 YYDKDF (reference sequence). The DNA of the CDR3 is TGTGCCACCAGCAGCCAGGACAGAACCTTCGATACGCAGTATTTT. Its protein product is CATSSQDRTFDTQYF.

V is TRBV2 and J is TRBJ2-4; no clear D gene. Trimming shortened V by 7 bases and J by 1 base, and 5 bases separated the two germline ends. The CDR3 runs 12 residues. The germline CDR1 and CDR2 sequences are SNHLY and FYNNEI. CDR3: CASIGAKNIQYF. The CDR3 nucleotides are TGTGCCAGCATTGGGGCCAAAAACATTCAGTACTTC.

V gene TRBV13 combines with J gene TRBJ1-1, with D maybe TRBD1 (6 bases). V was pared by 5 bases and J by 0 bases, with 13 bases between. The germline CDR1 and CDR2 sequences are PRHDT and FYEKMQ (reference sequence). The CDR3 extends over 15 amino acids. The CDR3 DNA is TGTGCCAGCAGCCCGGGAGGACAGTTGAACACTGAAGCTTTCTTT. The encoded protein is CASSPGGQLNTEAFF.

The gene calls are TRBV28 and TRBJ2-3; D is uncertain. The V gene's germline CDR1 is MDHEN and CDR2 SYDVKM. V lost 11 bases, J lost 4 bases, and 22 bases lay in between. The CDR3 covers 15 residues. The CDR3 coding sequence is TGTGCCGCTGCGGTGCCACTGCCGACCGCAGATACGCAGTATTTT. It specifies CAAAVPLPTADTQYF.

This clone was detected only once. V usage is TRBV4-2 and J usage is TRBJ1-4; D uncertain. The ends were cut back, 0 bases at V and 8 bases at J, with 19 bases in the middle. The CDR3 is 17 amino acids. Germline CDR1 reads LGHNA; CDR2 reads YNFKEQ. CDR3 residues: CASSQERLQRAYEKLFF. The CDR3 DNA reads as TGTGCCAGCAGCCAAGAGAGGCTGCAGAGGGCTTACGAAAAACTGTTTTTT.

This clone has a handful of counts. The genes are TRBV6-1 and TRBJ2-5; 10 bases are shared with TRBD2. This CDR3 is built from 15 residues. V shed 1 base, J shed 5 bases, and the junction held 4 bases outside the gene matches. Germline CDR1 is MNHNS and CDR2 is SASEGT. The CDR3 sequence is CASSEEAGGPETQYF. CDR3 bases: TGTGCCAGCAGTGAAGAAGCGGGAGGGCCGGAGACCCAGTACTTC.

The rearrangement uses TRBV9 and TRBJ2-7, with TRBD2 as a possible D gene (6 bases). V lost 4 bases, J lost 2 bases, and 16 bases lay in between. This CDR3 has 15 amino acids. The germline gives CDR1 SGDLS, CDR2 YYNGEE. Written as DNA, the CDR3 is TGTGCCAGCAGCTTAGGCGGGACGGACCCCTACGAGCAGTACTTC. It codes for CASSLGGTDPYEQYF.

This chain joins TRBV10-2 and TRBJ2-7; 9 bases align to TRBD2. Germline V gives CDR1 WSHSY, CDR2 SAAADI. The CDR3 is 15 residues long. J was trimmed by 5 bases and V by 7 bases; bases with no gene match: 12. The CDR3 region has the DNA TGCGCCAGCAACGGGCTTAGCGGGAGTCTGAACGAGCAGTACTTC. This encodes CASNGLSGSLNEQYF.

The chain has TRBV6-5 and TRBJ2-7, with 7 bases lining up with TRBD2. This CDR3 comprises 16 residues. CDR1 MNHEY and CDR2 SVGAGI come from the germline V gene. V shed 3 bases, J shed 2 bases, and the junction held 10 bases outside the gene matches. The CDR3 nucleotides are TGTGCCAGCAGTTATCTCCGGAGCGGGGTCGCCTACGAGCAGTACTTC. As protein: CASSYLRSGVAYEQYF.

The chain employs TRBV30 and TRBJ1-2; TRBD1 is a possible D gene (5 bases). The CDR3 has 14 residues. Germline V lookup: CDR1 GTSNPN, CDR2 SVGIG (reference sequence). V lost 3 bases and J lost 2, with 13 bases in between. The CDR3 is CAWRPWTFNYGYTF. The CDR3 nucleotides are TGTGCCTGGAGACCGTGGACATTCAACTATGGCTACACCTTC. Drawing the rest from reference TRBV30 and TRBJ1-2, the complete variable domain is SQTIHQWPATLVQPVGSPLSLECTVEGTSNPNLYWYRQAAGRGLQLLFYSVGIGQISSEVPQNLSASRPQDRQFILSSKKLLLSDSGFYLCAWRPWTFNYGYTFGSGTRLTVV.

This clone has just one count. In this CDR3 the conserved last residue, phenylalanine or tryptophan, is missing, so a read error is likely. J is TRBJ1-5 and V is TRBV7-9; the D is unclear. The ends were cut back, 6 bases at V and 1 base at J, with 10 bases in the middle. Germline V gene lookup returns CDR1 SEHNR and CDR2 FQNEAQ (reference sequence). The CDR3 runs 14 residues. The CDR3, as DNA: TGTGCCAGCAGTCGTTCATCCAGCAATCAGCCCCAGCATCTT. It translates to CASSRSSSNQPQHL.

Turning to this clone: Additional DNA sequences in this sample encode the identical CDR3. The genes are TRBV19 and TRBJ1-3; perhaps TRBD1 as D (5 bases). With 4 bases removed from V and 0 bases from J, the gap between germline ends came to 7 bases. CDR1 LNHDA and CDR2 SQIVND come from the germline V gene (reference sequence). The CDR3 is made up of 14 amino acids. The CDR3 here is CASSRQSSGNTIYF. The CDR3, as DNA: TGTGCCAGTAGTAGACAGAGCTCTGGAAACACCATATATTTT.

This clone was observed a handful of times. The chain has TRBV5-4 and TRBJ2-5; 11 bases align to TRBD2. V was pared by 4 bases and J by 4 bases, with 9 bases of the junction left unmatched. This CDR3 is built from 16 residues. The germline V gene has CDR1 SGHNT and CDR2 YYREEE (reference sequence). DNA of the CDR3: TGTGCCAGCAGCCATAGCGGGAGGGGACAGGGAGAGACCCAGTACTTC. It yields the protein CASSHSGRGQGETQYF. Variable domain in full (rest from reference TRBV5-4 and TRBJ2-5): ETGVTQSPTHLIKTRGQQVTLRCSSQSGHNTVSWYQQALGQGPQFIFQYYREEENGRGNFPPRFSGLQFPNYSSELNVNALELDDSALYLCASSHSGRGQGETQYFGPGTRLLVL.

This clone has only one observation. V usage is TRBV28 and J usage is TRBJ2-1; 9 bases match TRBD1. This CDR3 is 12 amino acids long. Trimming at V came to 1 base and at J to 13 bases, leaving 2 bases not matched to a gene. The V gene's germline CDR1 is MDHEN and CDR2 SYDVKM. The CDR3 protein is CASSLLTGGQFF. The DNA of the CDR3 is TGTGCCAGCAGTTTATTGACAGGGGGACAGTTCTTC.

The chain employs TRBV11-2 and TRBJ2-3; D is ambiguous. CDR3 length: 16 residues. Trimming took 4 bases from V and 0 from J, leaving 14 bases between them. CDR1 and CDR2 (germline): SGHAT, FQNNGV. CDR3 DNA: TGTGCCAGCAGCTCACAAGGACGCACTAGCACAGATACGCAGTATTTT. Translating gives CASSSQGRTSTDTQYF.